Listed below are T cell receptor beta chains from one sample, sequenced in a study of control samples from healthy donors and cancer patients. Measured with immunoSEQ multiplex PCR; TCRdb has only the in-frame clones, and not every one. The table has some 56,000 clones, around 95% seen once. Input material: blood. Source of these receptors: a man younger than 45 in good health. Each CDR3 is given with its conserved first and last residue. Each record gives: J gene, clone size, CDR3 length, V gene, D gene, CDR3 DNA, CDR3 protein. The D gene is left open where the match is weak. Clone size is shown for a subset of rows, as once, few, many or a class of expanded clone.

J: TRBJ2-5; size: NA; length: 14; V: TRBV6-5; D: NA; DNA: TGTGCCAGCAGTTACTCTACGGGGCAAGAGACCCAGTACTTC; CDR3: CASSYSTGQETQYF
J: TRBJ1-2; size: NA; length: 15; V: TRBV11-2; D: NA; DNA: TGTGCCAGCAGCCCTATAAGGGAGAGGCATAATGGCTACACCTTC; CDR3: CASSPIRERHNGYTF
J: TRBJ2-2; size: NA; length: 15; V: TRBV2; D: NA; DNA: TGTGCCAGCAGCACCTTGGGACATGGGACCGGGGAGCTGTTTTTT; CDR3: CASSTLGHGTGELFF
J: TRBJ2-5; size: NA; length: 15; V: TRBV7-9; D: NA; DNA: TGTGCCAGCAGCCGGGACGCACACCTCCAAGAGACCCAGTACTTC; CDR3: CASSRDAHLQETQYF
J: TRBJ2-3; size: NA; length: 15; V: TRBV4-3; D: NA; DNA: TGCGCCAGCAGCCAACAATTTCGGAGTGGGGATACGCAGTATTTT; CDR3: CASSQQFRSGDTQYF
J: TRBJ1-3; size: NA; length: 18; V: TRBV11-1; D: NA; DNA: TGTGCCAGCAGCTTAGCTGTGGGGGGCAGATACTCTGGAAACACCATATATTTT; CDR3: CASSLAVGGRYSGNTIYF
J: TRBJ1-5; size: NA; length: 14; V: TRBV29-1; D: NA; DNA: TGCAGCGTTGATAGTGGGGGCGCGGGTCAGCCCCAGCATTTT; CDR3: CSVDSGGAGQPQHF
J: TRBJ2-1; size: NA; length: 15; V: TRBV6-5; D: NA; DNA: TGTGCCAGCAGCCTTATTCACTTTTCCTACAATGAGCAGTTCTTC; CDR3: CASSLIHFSYNEQFF
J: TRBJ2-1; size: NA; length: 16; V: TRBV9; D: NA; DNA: TGTGCCAGCAGCGCCCCTGGGTCCAGCTCCTACAATGAGCAGTTCTTC; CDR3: CASSAPGSSSYNEQFF
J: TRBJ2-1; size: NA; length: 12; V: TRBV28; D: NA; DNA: TGTGCCAGCAATTTTGGGGGGAATGAGCAGTTCTTC; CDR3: CASNFGGNEQFF
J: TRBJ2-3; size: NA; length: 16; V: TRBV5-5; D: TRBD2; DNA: TGTGCCAGCAGGCCGGGACTAGCGATTAGCACAGATACGCAGTATTTT; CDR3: CASRPGLAISTDTQYF
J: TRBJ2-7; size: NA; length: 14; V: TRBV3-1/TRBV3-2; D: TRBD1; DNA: TGTGCCAGCAGCCAAGGGACAGGGAACTACGAGCAGTACTTC; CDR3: CASSQGTGNYEQYF
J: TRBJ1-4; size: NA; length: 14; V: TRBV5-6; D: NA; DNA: TGTGCCAGCAGTCCCCGACAGTGGGAGGACAAACTGTTTTTT; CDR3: CASSPRQWEDKLFF
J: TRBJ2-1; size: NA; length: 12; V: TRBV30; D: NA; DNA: TGTGCCTGCCAGGACGGATACAATGAGCAGTTCTTC; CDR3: CACQDGYNEQFF
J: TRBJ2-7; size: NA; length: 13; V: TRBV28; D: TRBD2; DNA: TGTGCCAGCAGCTTTAGCGGGAGCTACGAGCAGTACTTC; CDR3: CASSFSGSYEQYF
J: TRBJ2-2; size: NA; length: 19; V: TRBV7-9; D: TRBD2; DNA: TGTGCCAGCAGCCCAAAAGGTTGGCTAGCGGGACCTAACACCGGGGAGCTGTTTTTT; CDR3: CASSPKGWLAGPNTGELFF
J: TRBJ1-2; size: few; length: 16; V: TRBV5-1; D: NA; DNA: TGCGCCAGCAGCTTGGAAGCCACCGGGCGACGGTATGGCTACACCTTC; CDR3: CASSLEATGRRYGYTF
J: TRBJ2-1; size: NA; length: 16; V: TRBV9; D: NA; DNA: TGTGCCAGCAGCGTAGAAGGCAGGGGGGGTTACAATGAGCAGTTCTTC; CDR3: CASSVEGRGGYNEQFF
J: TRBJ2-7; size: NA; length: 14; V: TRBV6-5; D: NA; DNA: TGTGCCAGCAGTCGCGGGACAGCCCCTTTAGAGCAGTACTTC; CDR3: CASSRGTAPLEQYF
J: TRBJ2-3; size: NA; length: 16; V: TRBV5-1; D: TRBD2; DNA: TGCGCCAGCAGCCCACGACTAGCGGGAGCTACAGATACGCAGTATTTT; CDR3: CASSPRLAGATDTQYF
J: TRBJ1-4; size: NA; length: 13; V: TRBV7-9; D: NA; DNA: TGTGCCGAGCCAAGGGGTCCTAATGAAAAACTGTTTTTT; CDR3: CAEPRGPNEKLFF
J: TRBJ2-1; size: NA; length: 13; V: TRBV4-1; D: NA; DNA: TGCGCCAGCAGCCCCTTTACCTACAATGAGCAGTTCTTC; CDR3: CASSPFTYNEQFF
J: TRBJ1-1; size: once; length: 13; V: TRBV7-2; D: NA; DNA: TGTGCCAGCAGTTCCAAGGTACACACTGAAGCTTTCTTT; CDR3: CASSSKVHTEAFF
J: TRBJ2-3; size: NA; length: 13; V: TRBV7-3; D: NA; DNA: TGTGCCAGCAGCGAAGGGGGCACAGATACGCAGTATTTT; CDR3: CASSEGGTDTQYF
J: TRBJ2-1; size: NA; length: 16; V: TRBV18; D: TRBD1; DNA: TGTGCCAGCTCGCAGCAGGGGGTAATTTCCTACAATGAGCAGTTCTTC; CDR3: CASSQQGVISYNEQFF
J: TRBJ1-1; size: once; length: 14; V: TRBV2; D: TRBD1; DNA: TGTGCCAGCAACGGACAGGGAGGAGGCACTGAAGCTTTCTTT; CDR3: CASNGQGGGTEAFF
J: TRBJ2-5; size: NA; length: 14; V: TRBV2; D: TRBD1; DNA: TGTGCCAGCAGTGAAGGCAGGGGGCGAGGGACCCAGTACTTC; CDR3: CASSEGRGRGTQYF
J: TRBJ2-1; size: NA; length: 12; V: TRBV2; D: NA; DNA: TGTGCCAGCAGTGCCCCTCACAATGAGCAGTTCTTC; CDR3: CASSAPHNEQFF
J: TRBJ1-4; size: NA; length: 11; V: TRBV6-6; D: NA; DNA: TGTGCCAGCAGTTCAAATGAAAAACTGTTTTTT; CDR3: CASSSNEKLFF
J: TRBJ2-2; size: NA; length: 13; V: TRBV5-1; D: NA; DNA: TGCGCCAGCAGCTTGGTACGCACCGGGGAGCTGTTTTTT; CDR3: CASSLVRTGELFF
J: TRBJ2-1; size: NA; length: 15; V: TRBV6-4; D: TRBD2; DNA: TGTGCCAGCAGTGACTCTAGCGGGAGTTACAATGAGCAGTTCTTC; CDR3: CASSDSSGSYNEQFF
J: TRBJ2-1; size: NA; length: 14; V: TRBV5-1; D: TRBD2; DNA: TGCGCCAGCAGCGTCGGGACTAGCAACAATGAGCAGTTCTTC; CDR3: CASSVGTSNNEQFF
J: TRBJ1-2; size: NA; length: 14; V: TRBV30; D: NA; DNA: TGTGCATGCACCTTAAAGGCCTCTAACTATGGCTACACCTTC; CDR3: CACTLKASNYGYTF
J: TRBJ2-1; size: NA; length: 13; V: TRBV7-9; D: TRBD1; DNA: TGTGCCAGCAGCGTACAGGGGCGGAATGAGCAGTTCTTC; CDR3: CASSVQGRNEQFF
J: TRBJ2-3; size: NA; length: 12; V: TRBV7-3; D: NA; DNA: TGTGCCAGCAGCTCCAAGGGAAATACGCAGTATTTT; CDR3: CASSSKGNTQYF
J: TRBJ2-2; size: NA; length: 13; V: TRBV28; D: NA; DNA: TGTGCCAGCAGTTTACTAGAGACCGGGGAGCTGTTTTTT; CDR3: CASSLLETGELFF
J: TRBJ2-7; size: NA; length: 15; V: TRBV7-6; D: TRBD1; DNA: TGTGCCAGCAGCTTAGCCGGACAGGGCCCCTACGAGCAGTACTTC; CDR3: CASSLAGQGPYEQYF
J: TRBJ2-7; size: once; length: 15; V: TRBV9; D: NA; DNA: TGTGCCAGCAGCGTAGCGGGAGCTTCCCTCTACGAGCAGTACTTC; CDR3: CASSVAGASLYEQYF
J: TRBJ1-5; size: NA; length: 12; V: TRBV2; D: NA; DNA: TGTGCCAGCAGTGATTTCGCGGGGCCCCAGCATTTT; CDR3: CASSDFAGPQHF
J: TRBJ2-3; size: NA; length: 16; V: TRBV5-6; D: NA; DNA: TGTGCCAGCAGCTTCTACCGGGACAATTCAGGGGATACGCAGTATTTT; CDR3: CASSFYRDNSGDTQYF